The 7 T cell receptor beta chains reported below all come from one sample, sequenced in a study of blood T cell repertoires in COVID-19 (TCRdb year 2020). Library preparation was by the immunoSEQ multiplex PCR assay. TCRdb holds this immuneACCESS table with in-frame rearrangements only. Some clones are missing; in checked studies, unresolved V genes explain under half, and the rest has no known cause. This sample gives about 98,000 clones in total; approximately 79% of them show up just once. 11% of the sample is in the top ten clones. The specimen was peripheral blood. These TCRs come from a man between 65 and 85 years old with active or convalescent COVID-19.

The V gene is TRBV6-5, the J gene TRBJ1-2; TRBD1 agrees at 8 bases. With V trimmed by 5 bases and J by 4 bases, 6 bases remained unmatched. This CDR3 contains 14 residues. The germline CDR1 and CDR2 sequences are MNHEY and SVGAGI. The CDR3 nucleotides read TGTGCCAGCAGTCCCGACAGGGGTGGCTATGGCTACACCTTC. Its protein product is CASSPDRGGYGYTF.

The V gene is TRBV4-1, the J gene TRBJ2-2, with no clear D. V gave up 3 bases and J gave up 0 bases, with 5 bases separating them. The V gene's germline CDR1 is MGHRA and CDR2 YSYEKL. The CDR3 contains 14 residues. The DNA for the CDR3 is TGCGCCAGCAGCCAGGCCTCGAACACCGGGGAGCTGTTTTTT. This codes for CASSQASNTGELFF.

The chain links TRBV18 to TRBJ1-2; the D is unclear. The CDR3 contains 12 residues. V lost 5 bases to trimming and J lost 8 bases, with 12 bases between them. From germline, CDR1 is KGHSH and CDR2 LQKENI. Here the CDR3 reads CASSTTSPGYTF. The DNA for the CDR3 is TGTGCCAGCTCAACCACTTCCCCAGGCTACACCTTC. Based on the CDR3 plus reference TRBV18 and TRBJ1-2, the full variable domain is NAGVMQNPRHLVRRRGQEARLRCSPMKGHSHVYWYRQLPEEGLKFMVYLQKENIIDESGMPKERFSAEFPKEGPSILRIQQVVRGDSAAYFCASSTTSPGYTFGSGTRLTVV.

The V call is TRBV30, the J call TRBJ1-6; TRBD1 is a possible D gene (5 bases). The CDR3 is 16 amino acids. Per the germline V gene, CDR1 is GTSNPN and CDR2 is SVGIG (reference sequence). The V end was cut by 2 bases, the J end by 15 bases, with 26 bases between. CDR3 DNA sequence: TGTGCCTGGAGTTTGACAGCCTACCACCCTAATTGGGTCCTCCACTTT. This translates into CAWSLTAYHPNWVLHF.

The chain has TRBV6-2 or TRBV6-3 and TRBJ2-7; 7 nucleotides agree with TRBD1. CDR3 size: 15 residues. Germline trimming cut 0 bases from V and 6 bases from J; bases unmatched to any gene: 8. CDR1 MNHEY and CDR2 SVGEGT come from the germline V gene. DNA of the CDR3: TGTGCCAGCAGTTACTCGAGGACAGGAGCCCCCGAGCAGTACTTC. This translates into CASSYSRTGAPEQYF.

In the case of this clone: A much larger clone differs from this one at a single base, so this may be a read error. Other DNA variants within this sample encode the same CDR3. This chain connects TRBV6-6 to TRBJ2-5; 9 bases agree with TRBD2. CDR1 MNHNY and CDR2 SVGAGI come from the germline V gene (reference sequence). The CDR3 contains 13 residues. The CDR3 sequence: CARGGAVGETQYF. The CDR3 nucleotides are TGTGCTCGCGGGGGGGCCGTGGGGGAGACCCAGTACTTC.

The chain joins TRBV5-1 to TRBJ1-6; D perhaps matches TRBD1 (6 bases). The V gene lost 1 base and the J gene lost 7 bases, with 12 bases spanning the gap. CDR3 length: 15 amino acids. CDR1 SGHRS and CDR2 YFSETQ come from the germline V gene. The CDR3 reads CASSLTGFRNSPLHF. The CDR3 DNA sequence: TGCGCCAGCAGCTTGACAGGGTTCCGAAATTCACCCCTCCACTTT.